Each of the 27 T cell receptor beta chains below was sequenced from the same sample in a study of T cell responses to AZD1222 COVID-19 vaccine. Only in-frame clones appear in the TCRdb table, and some are missing; sequencing was by immunoSEQ multiplex PCR. The sample lists 75,000 to 100,000 clones, roughly 90% occurring once. Sequencing was performed on peripheral blood, taken on day 0 of AZD1222 vaccination. Every receptor here comes from an adult in good health.

CDR3 DNA sequence: TGTGCCAGCAGCCCCGGGACAGGGGGCTATCAGCCCCAGCATTTT. Translated, it gives CASSPGTGGYQPQHF. J is TRBJ1-5 and V is TRBV5-8; 12 positions agree with TRBD1. Germline loops: CDR1 SGHTS, CDR2 YDEGEE. Trimming cost V 4 bases and J 5 bases; bases outside gene matches: 4. The CDR3 consists of 15 residues.

This clone occurred a few times. The chain carries TRBV6-5 and TRBJ1-2; D unclear. Trimming pared 6 bases from V and 5 bases from J, leaving 19 bases between. The CDR3 length is 15 residues. CDR1 is MNHEY, CDR2 SVGAGI, per germline. The CDR3 spells CASRIKGDGSYGYTF. The CDR3 DNA reads TGTGCCAGCAGAATTAAAGGAGATGGGTCTTATGGCTACACCTTC.

This sequence joins TRBV6-4 and TRBJ1-2; no clear D. Trimming left V 3 bases short and J 4 bases short, with 9 bases between. The CDR3 has 13 amino acids. Per germline, CDR1 MRHNA and CDR2 SNTAGT. CDR3 coding DNA: TGTGCCAGCAGTGAAAAGGGAGGCTATGGCTACACCTTC. This translates into CASSEKGGYGYTF.

The chain recombines TRBV2 with TRBJ2-7; no definite D call. The CDR3 has 15 residues. Germline V CDR1 and CDR2: SNHLY, FYNNEI. Deletions cut 6 bases from V and 7 bases from J, with 22 bases between. The CDR3 reads CASRKDVSSPNEQYF. The CDR3 DNA follows: TGTGCCAGCAGGAAGGATGTTTCGAGTCCAAATGAGCAGTACTTC. The full variable domain, completed using reference TRBV2 and TRBJ2-7, is EPEVTQTPSHQVTQMGQEVILRCVPISNHLYFYWYRQILGQKVEFLVSFYNNEISEKSEIFDDQFSVERPDGSNFTLKIRSTKLEDSAMYFCASRKDVSSPNEQYFGPGTRLTVT.

The genes are TRBV6-2 or TRBV6-3 and TRBJ2-5, with TRBD1 matching 8 bases. The CDR3 is 14 residues long. Per germline, CDR1 MNHEY and CDR2 SVGEGT. V gave up 2 bases and J gave up 2 bases; unmatched junction bases: 1. The DNA of the CDR3 is TGTGCCAGCAGTTACGGACAGGGACAAGAGACCCAGTACTTC. Residues: CASSYGQGQETQYF.

The J gene is TRBJ2-4, the V gene TRBV15; TRBD2 matches 11 bases. Unmatched junction bases numbered 21, after V lost 5 bases and J lost 0 bases. Germline CDR1 reads LNHNV; CDR2 reads YYDKDF (reference sequence). The CDR3 is 22 amino acids. CDR3 nucleotide sequence: TGTGCCACCAGCGAAGAGCTCCCACCCGGGACTAGCGGATATGTAGCCAAAAACATTCAGTACTTC. Translation: CATSEELPPGTSGYVAKNIQYF.

This clone was counted only a few times. V and J are TRBV27 and TRBJ1-6; 7 bases agree with TRBD1. J was trimmed by 5 bases and V by 0 bases; bases with no gene match: 1. This CDR3 is built from 15 residues. Germline CDR1 MNHEY, CDR2 SMNVEV (reference sequence). CDR3 bases: TGTGCCAGCAGTTTATCCGGGACAGATAATTCACCCCTCCACTTT. Amino acid sequence: CASSLSGTDNSPLHF.

V is TRBV2 and J is TRBJ1-5; TRBD1 might be the D (5 bases). This CDR3 is 14 amino acids long. From germline, CDR1 is SNHLY and CDR2 FYNNEI. V lost 4 bases and J 2 bases, leaving 9 bases between the germline ends. CDR3 sequence: CASSAETGNQPQHF. The CDR3 bases are TGTGCCAGCAGTGCTGAGACAGGCAATCAGCCCCAGCATTTT.

V usage is TRBV19 and J usage is TRBJ1-2; D may be TRBD1 (5 bases). The V end was cut by 4 bases, the J end by 4 bases, with 13 bases between. The CDR3 runs 14 residues. Germline CDR1 reads LNHDA; CDR2 reads SQIVND (reference sequence). DNA for the CDR3: TGTGCCAGTAGTACCCTGACAGCGCCCTATGGCTACACCTTC. It encodes CASSTLTAPYGYTF. Using reference TRBV19 and TRBJ1-2 for the parts outside the CDR3, the full variable domain is DGGITQSPKYLFRKEGQNVTLSCEQNLNHDAMYWYRQDPGQGLRLIYYSQIVNDFQKGDIAEGYSVSREKKESFPLTVTSAQKNPTAFYLCASSTLTAPYGYTFGSGTRLTVV.

This chain connects TRBV10-1 to TRBJ1-1; weak D call: TRBD1 (5 bases). V gave up 2 bases and J gave up 1 base, with 5 bases separating them. CDR3 length equals 13 residues. The germline CDR1 and CDR2 sequences are WNHNN and SYGVQD (reference sequence). CDR3 loop: CASSEGGNTEAFF. The CDR3 coding sequence is TGCGCCAGCAGTGAGGGGGGGAACACTGAAGCTTTCTTT.

The chain joins TRBV5-1 to TRBJ2-7, with D unresolved. The CDR3 is 13 residues long. The V end was cut by 0 bases, the J end by 3 bases, with 7 bases between. Germline values: CDR1 SGHRS, CDR2 YFSETQ. The CDR3 DNA follows: TGCGCCAGCAGCTTGGGACCCATCTACGAGCAGTACTTC. The encoded protein is CASSLGPIYEQYF.

This chain uses TRBV5-4 with TRBJ1-1, with 8 bases matching TRBD1. J was trimmed by 6 bases and V by 2 bases; bases with no gene match: 9. The length of the CDR3 is 15 residues. Germline CDR1 and CDR2: SGHNT and YYREEE (reference sequence). CDR3 region: CASSFGQGAGAEAFF. CDR3 DNA: TGTGCCAGCAGCTTCGGTCAGGGGGCAGGGGCTGAAGCTTTCTTT.

The chain carries TRBV6-5 and TRBJ1-5, with D unresolved. The ends were cut back, 7 bases at V and 0 bases at J, with 13 bases in the middle. The germline V gene encodes CDR1 MNHEY and CDR2 SVGAGI. The length of the CDR3 is 15 residues. For the CDR3, the DNA is TGTGCCAGCAAAGATCGCAGATATAGCAATCAGCCCCAGCATTTT. This gives the protein CASKDRRYSNQPQHF.

V and J are TRBV5-1 and TRBJ2-1; 8 nucleotides match TRBD1. Germline-derived CDR1 and CDR2 are SGHRS and YFSETQ. V lost 1 base, J lost 6 bases, and 3 bases stayed unmatched. The CDR3 contains 14 residues. In DNA form, the CDR3 reads TGCGCCAGCAGCTTGTATGGACAGGGCAATGAGCAGTTCTTC. Amino acids: CASSLYGQGNEQFF.

This chain uses TRBV28 with TRBJ1-2; 7 bases are shared with TRBD1. V lost 3 bases and J lost 4; bases outside the gene matches: 11. Germline-derived CDR1 and CDR2 are MDHEN and SYDVKM. There are 16 residues in the CDR3. The CDR3 nucleotides read TGTGCCAGCAGTTTCACCCGTTCGGGACAGCTCTATGGCTACACCTTC. Translation: CASSFTRSGQLYGYTF.

The V call is TRBV11-3, the J call TRBJ2-1, with 13 bases lining up with TRBD2. The CDR3 is made up of 17 amino acids. CDR1 and CDR2 (germline): SGHNT, YENEEA. The V and J ends lost 1 base and 8 bases, in that order; junction bases with no gene match: 8. The CDR3 nucleotides read TGTGCCAGCAGCTTAGTCGTAGGGACTAGCGGGAAAGATGAGCAGTTCTTC. Amino acid sequence: CASSLVVGTSGKDEQFF.

This chain joins TRBV30 and TRBJ2-7; D gene uncertain. The germline V gene encodes CDR1 GTSNPN and CDR2 SVGIG (reference sequence). The CDR3 consists of 14 residues. V gave up 2 bases and J gave up 13 bases, with 24 bases separating them. The CDR3 coding sequence is TGTGCCTGGAGTACCCAGGATACACACATAACCTTCTACTTC. Amino acids: CAWSTQDTHITFYF.

This clone has a single count. The chain uses TRBV28 and TRBJ1-5, with D perhaps TRBD1 (5 bases). Per germline, CDR1 MDHEN and CDR2 SYDVKM. Trimming shortened V by 5 bases and J by 5 bases, and 13 bases separated the two germline ends. The CDR3 length is 14 residues. The CDR3 region is CASSPGTTHQPQHF. The CDR3 coding sequence is TGTGCCAGCAGTCCCGGGACCACCCATCAGCCCCAGCATTTT. Drawing the rest from reference TRBV28 and TRBJ1-5, the complete variable domain is DVKVTQSSRYLVKRTGEKVFLECVQDMDHENMFWYRQDPGLGLRLIYFSYDVKMKEKGDIPEGYSVSREKKERFSLILESASTNQTSMYLCASSPGTTHQPQHFGDGTRLSIL.

This chain links TRBV9 with TRBJ1-3; the D is unclear. V lost 0 bases and J 1 base, leaving 8 bases between the germline ends. This CDR3 spans 15 amino acids. Germline CDR1 and CDR2: SGDLS and YYNGEE. DNA for the CDR3: TGTGCCAGCAGCGTAGGAGTGGCTTCTGGAAACACCATATATTTT. Translating it yields CASSVGVASGNTIYF.

The chain joins TRBV28 to TRBJ1-5; D is ambiguous. The CDR3 runs 13 residues. V was trimmed by 3 bases and J by 5 bases, leaving 8 bases between them. Germline CDR1 MDHEN, CDR2 SYDVKM. DNA of the CDR3: TGTGCCAGCAGTTTCGAGAGGGATCAGCCCCAGCATTTT. Amino acid sequence: CASSFERDQPQHF.

The chain employs TRBV9 and TRBJ2-7; weak D call: TRBD2 (5 bases). The length of the CDR3 is 14 residues. Trimming removed 0 bases from V and 1 base from J, with 8 bases in between. From germline, CDR1 is SGDLS and CDR2 YYNGEE. The CDR3 reads CASSVGPGSYEQYF. CDR3 nucleotide sequence: TGTGCCAGCAGCGTAGGTCCGGGGTCCTACGAGCAGTACTTC.

The chain links TRBV18 to TRBJ2-5, with 10 bases lining up with TRBD1. The CDR3 sequence is 16 residues long. The junction had 9 bases not matched to a gene; V was cut back by 3 bases and J by 5 bases. The V gene's germline CDR1 is KGHSH and CDR2 LQKENI. The CDR3 DNA follows: TGTGCCAGCTCACCTGCCGGGGGACAGGGGACGGAGACCCAGTACTTC. Translated: CASSPAGGQGTETQYF.

The chain recombines TRBV13 with TRBJ2-1; D is unclear. The ends were cut back, 5 bases at V and 0 bases at J, with 11 bases in the middle. The CDR3 consists of 15 residues. CDR1 and CDR2 from the germline V gene are PRHDT and FYEKMQ (reference sequence). The DNA for the CDR3 is TGTGCCAGCAGCCCCGACTGGACCTCCTACAATGAGCAGTTCTTC. Translation: CASSPDWTSYNEQFF.

The chain recombines TRBV25-1 with TRBJ2-5, with D unresolved. The CDR3 consists of 12 residues. Trimming cost V 6 bases and J 1 base, with 6 bases left between them. Per the germline V gene, CDR1 is MGHDK and CDR2 is SYGVNS. CDR3 DNA: TGTGCCAGCAGGGGAATCCAAGAGACCCAGTACTTC. This translates into CASRGIQETQYF.

The gene calls are TRBV2 and TRBJ2-2; D not certain. The V gene lost 6 bases and the J gene lost 5 bases, with 10 bases spanning the gap. CDR1 and CDR2 (germline): SNHLY, FYNNEI. CDR3 length equals 13 residues. This chain's CDR3 is CASRPQATGELFF. CDR3 in DNA: TGTGCCAGCAGGCCTCAGGCAACCGGGGAGCTGTTTTTT.

This rearrangement joins TRBV7-6 to TRBJ2-2; TRBD1 matches at 8 bases. Germline values: CDR1 SGHVS, CDR2 FNYEAQ. The junction had 9 bases not matched to a gene; V was cut back by 1 base and J by 5 bases. This CDR3 is 17 amino acids long. CDR3 nucleotide sequence: TGTGCCAGCAGCTTAGACCCCCGGACAGGGCGAACCGGGGAGCTGTTTTTT. Encoded protein: CASSLDPRTGRTGELFF.

This clone was counted between two and nine times. The chain is built from TRBV7-8 and TRBJ1-1, with D uncertain. Germline lookup yields CDR1 SGHVS and CDR2 FQNEAQ. V lost 3 bases and J lost 4, with 12 bases in between. The CDR3 consists of 14 residues. The CDR3 protein is CASSFLSEGTEAFF. Written as DNA, the CDR3 is TGTGCCAGCAGCTTTCTTTCCGAGGGCACTGAAGCTTTCTTT.